This T cell receptor (beta chain) was sequenced during a study of T cell responses to AZD1222 COVID-19 vaccine. This CDR3 is 15 amino acids long. Germline V gene sequence: CDR1 LGHNA, CDR2 YSLEER. V gave up 4 bases and J gave up 1 base; unmatched junction bases: 2. Assay used: immunoSEQ multiplex PCR; TCRdb lists only in-frame clones, some missing. This repertoire shows about 120,000 clones, around 92% found once; its top ten account for around 15%. Sequencing used peripheral blood, obtained on day 0 of AZD1222 vaccination. The genes are TRBV4-3 and TRBJ2-7; 12 bases agree with TRBD2. The source is an adult in good health. The CDR3 DNA reads TGCGCCAGCAGCCGGACTAGCGGGGAGTCCTACGAGCAGTACTTC. Residues: CASSRTSGESYEQYF.